This T cell receptor beta chain was sequenced for a study of blood T cell repertoires in COVID-19. Study-wide context: There were acute and convalescent COVID-19 samples, and they came from the United States, Italy and Spain.

Patients at the Seattle site were enrolled during active infection and followed longitudinally. Germline lookup yields CDR1 GTSNPN and CDR2 SVGIG (reference sequence). The CDR3 is 16 amino acids. V lost 2 bases, J lost 5 bases, and 14 bases stayed unmatched. As processed by the authors: Amplification with reference gene primers provided the estimates of nucleated cell counts. The method was immunoSEQ multiplex PCR; TCRdb's version includes in-frame clones alone and lacks a portion of them. V and J calls and clone size follow that table, whereas D and trimming were derived from the DNA. The table lists 380,000 or so clones, approximately 86% of them singletons.

This TCR derives from a woman aged 55-70 years with COVID-19, enrolled during active disease. The chain combines TRBV30 with TRBJ2-7; TRBD1 matches 8 bases. Sequencing input: peripheral blood. CDR3 DNA sequence: TGTGCCTGGAGTAGGAGCGCAGGGGGCTTGGTTCACGAGCAGTACTTC. This translates into CAWSRSAGGLVHEQYF.